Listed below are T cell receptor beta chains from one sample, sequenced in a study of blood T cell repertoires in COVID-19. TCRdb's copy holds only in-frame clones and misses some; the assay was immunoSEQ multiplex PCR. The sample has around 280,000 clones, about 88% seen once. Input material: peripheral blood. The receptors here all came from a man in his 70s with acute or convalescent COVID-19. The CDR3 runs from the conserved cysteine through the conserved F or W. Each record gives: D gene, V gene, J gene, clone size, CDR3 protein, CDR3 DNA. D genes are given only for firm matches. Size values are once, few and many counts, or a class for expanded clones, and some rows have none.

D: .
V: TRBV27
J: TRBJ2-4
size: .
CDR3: CASSLSRGYIQYF
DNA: TGTGCCAGCAGTTTATCACGGGGATACATTCAGTACTTC

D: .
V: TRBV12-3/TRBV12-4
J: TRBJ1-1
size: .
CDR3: CASSLTVDAEAFF
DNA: TGTGCCAGCAGCCTCACAGTAGACGCTGAAGCTTTCTTT

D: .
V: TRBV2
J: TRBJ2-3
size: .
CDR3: CASSDPGGIGDTQYF
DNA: TGTGCCAGCAGTGACCCGGGCGGGATTGGGGATACGCAGTATTTT

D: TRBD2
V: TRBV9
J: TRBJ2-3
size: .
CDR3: CASSLGLAGADTQYF
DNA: TGTGCCAGCAGCCTAGGACTAGCGGGAGCAGATACGCAGTATTTT

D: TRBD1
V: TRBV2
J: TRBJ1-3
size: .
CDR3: CASSVTGGLGNTIYF
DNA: TGTGCCAGCAGTGTTACAGGGGGATTGGGAAACACCATATATTTT

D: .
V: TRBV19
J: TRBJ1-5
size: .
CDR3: CASNKGGNQPQHF
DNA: TGTGCCAGTAATAAAGGGGGCAATCAGCCCCAGCATTTT

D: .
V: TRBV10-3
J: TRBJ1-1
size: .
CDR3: CAISREVNTEAFF
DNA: TGTGCCATCTCTCGGGAGGTGAACACTGAAGCTTTCTTT

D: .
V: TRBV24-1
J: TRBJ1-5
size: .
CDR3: CATSDRDQPQHF
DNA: TGTGCCACCAGTGACAGGGATCAGCCCCAGCATTTT

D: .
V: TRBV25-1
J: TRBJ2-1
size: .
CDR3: CASSPIHNEQFF
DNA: TGTGCCAGCAGTCCCATCCACAATGAGCAGTTCTTC

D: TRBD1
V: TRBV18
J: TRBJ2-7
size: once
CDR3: CASSGTGEGEQYF
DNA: TGTGCCAGCTCGGGGACAGGGGAGGGCGAGCAGTACTTC

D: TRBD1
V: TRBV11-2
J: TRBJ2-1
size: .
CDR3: CASSLILGQVAGNEQFF
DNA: TGTGCCAGCAGCCTCATCCTCGGACAGGTGGCGGGCAATGAGCAGTTCTTC

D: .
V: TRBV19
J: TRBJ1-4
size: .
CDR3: CASSVAGSGEKLFF
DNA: TGTGCCAGTAGTGTTGCGGGGAGCGGGGAAAAACTGTTTTTT

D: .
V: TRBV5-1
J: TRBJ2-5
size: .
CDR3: CASSPTGSGATQYF
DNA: TGCGCCAGCAGCCCAACAGGGTCTGGGGCGACCCAGTACTTC

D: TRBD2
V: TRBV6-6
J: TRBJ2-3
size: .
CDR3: CASSSSGGRTDTQYF
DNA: TGTGCCAGCAGTTCAAGCGGGGGGAGGACAGATACGCAGTATTTT

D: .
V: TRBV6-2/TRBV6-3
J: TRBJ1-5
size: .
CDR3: CASSSDGLSNQPQHF
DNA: TGTGCCAGCAGTTCGGACGGACTTAGCAATCAGCCCCAGCATTTT

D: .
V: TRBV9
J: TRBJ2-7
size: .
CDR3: CASSVQAGSQAEQYF
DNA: TGTGCCAGCAGCGTCCAAGCAGGGTCCCAGGCTGAGCAGTACTTC

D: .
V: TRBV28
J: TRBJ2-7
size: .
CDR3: CASSPGIYEQYF
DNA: TGTGCCAGCAGCCCAGGAATATACGAGCAGTACTTC

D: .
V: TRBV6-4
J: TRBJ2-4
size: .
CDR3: CASSVRDMLAKNIQYF
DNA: TGTGCCAGCAGTGTGAGAGACATGCTAGCCAAAAACATTCAGTACTTC

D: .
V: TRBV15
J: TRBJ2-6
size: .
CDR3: CATKGRGLGANVLTF
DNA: TGTGCCACCAAGGGAAGAGGGTTAGGGGCCAACGTCCTGACTTTC

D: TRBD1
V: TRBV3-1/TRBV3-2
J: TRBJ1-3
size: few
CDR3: CASSLSGTVFSGNTIYF
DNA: TGTGCCAGCAGCCTATCCGGGACAGTGTTCTCTGGAAACACCATATATTTT

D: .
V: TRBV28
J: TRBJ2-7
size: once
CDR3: CASSSAGGGIAYEQYF
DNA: TGTGCCAGCAGTTCCGCAGGAGGCGGGATCGCCTACGAGCAGTACTTC

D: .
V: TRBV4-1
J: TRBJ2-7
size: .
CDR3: CASSQLITSYEQYF
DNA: TGCGCCAGCAGCCAACTTATTACATCCTACGAGCAGTACTTC

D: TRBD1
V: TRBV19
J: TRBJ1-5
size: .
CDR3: CASSIPGGRQPQHF
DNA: TGTGCCAGTAGTATTCCAGGGGGAAGGCAGCCCCAGCATTTT

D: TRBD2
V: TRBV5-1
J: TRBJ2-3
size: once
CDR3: CASSVSGGETDTQYF
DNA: TGCGCCAGCAGCGTTAGCGGGGGGGAGACAGATACGCAGTATTTT

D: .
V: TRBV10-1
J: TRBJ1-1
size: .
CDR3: CASTPRARNTEAFF
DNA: TGCGCCAGCACCCCCAGGGCCCGGAACACTGAAGCTTTCTTT

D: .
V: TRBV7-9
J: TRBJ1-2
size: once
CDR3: CASSLGGGNYGYTF
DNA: TGTGCCAGCAGCTTAGGCGGGGGTAACTATGGCTACACCTTC

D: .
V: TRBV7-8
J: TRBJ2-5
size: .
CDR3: CASSLELATIQETQYF
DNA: TGTGCCAGCAGCTTAGAGTTAGCGACCATCCAAGAGACCCAGTACTTC

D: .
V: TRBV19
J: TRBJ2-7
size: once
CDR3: CASSPGEAGYEQYF
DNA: TGTGCCAGTAGTCCGGGGGAAGCGGGCTACGAGCAGTACTTC

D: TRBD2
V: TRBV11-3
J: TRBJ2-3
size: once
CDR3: CASSTRQGGGVDTQYF
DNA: TGTGCCAGCAGCACCCGACAGGGCGGGGGGGTAGATACGCAGTATTTT

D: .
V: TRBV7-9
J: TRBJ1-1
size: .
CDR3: CASSEWSGNTEAFF
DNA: TGTGCCAGCAGCGAGTGGTCGGGGAACACTGAAGCTTTCTTT

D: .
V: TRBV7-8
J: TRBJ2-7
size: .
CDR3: CASSLAREVHEQYF
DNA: TGTGCCAGCAGCTTAGCGCGCGAGGTTCACGAGCAGTACTTC

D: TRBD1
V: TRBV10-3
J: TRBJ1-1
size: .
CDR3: CAIRPGQATEAFF
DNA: TGTGCCATCAGGCCGGGACAGGCCACTGAAGCTTTCTTT